What follows are 13 T cell receptor beta chains derived from one specimen sequenced in a study of T cells in Graves' hyperthyroidism and ophthalmopathy. Amplification targeted TCR beta CDR3 regions from RNA transcripts. A set of HTBI primers served as the primers for a first-round RT-PCR of the TCR CDR3. TCRdb independently ran MiXCR on the multiplex PCR reads; one entry per CDR3 protein. This sample has a few hundred thousand distinct CDR3 sequences; about 20% occur once, and the top ten carry around two thirds. Sequencing input: blood. Source of these receptors: a man aged 30 to 39 with Graves' ophthalmopathy.

On this clonotype itself: Being one base from a much bigger clone, this may be a read error. This chain joins TRBV15 and TRBJ1-2, with D uncertain. This CDR3 is 12 amino acids long. V lost 0 bases to trimming and J lost 4 bases, with 3 bases between them. Germline CDR1 is LNHNV and CDR2 is YYDKDF (reference sequence). CDR3 DNA: TGTGCCACCAGCAGAGACAGCTATGGCTACACCTTC. It translates to CATSRDSYGYTF.

This clonotype was counted only a few times. V usage is TRBV20-1 and J usage is TRBJ1-1; the D gene is possibly TRBD1 (5 bases). The CDR3 extends over 13 amino acids. Per the germline V gene, CDR1 is DFQATT and CDR2 is SNEGSKA (reference sequence). V shed 5 bases and J shed 2 bases, with 12 bases lying between them. CDR3 sequence: CSAAAGANTEAFF. The CDR3 nucleotides are TGCAGTGCTGCCGCCGGGGCCAACACTGAAGCTTTCTTT.

The rearrangement links TRBV5-5 to TRBJ1-2, with 8 bases fitting TRBD1. The junction had 2 bases not matched to a gene; V was cut back by 2 bases and J by 2 bases. The CDR3 loop spans 14 amino acids. The V gene's germline CDR1 is SGHKS and CDR2 YYEKEE (reference sequence). CDR3 nucleotide sequence: TGTGCCAGCAGCTTTACAGGGGGGAACTATGGCTACACCTTC. Translated: CASSFTGGNYGYTF.

The chain employs TRBV29-1 and TRBJ1-1, with D unclear. Trimming left V 4 bases short and J 5 bases short, with 11 bases between. The CDR3 is 12 amino acids. CDR1 is SQVTM, CDR2 ANQGSEA, per germline. CDR3: CSVGREVTEAFF. The CDR3 DNA reads as TGCAGCGTTGGGAGGGAAGTGACTGAAGCTTTCTTT.

Only a few counts were recorded for this clonotype. The chain recombines TRBV20-1 with TRBJ2-7; 7 bases line up with TRBD1. The germline V gene encodes CDR1 DFQATT and CDR2 SNEGSKA (reference sequence). The CDR3 contains 16 residues. Losses at the gene ends were 5 bases for V and 0 bases for J; bases not matched to a gene: 13. This CDR3 is CSAQLARQGFSYEQYF. CDR3 nucleotide sequence: TGCAGTGCTCAACTTGCGAGACAGGGTTTCTCCTACGAGCAGTACTTC.

This clonotype showed up just a few times. This chain connects TRBV20-1 to TRBJ2-3; D may be TRBD2 (6 bases). Trimming took off 4 bases at V and 0 bases at J, with 11 bases between the two ends. Germline CDR1 DFQATT, CDR2 SNEGSKA (reference sequence). CDR3 length: 14 residues. CDR3 nucleotides: TGCAGTGCTATGGAGGGACCTAGCACAGATACGCAGTATTTT. This codes for CSAMEGPSTDTQYF.

This clonotype has only a few counts. The J gene is TRBJ1-6, the V gene TRBV6-5; 7 bases are a match to TRBD1. Germline V lookup: CDR1 MNHEY, CDR2 SVGAGI. The junction had 6 bases not matched to a gene; V was cut back by 0 bases and J by 7 bases. This CDR3 has 16 residues. The CDR3 spells CASSYSDDRANSPLHF. The CDR3 nucleotides read TGTGCCAGCAGTTACTCCGACGACAGGGCCAATTCACCCCTCCACTTT.

This clonotype has at least ten counts. V usage is TRBV7-3 and J usage is TRBJ2-3; TRBD2 matches 12 bases. This CDR3 region has 16 residues. J gave up 2 bases and V 5 bases, and 5 bases lay outside the gene matches. Germline CDR1 SGHTA, CDR2 FQGTGA. CDR3 nucleotide sequence: TGTGCCAGCAGCAACGGACTAGCGGGGTACACAGATACGCAGTATTTT. Its protein product is CASSNGLAGYTDTQYF.

The chain uses TRBV7-8 and TRBJ1-4; possible D gene TRBD1, 5 bases. The V and J ends lost 1 base and 5 bases respectively, with 17 bases between them. CDR1 and CDR2 (germline): SGHVS, FQNEAQ. The CDR3 covers 17 residues. The CDR3 loop is CASSLGLNPQGNEKLFF. In DNA, the CDR3 is TGTGCCAGCAGCTTAGGATTGAATCCTCAGGGAAATGAAAAACTGTTTTTT.

The sample holds a few counts of this clonotype. CDR3 residues: CASRDLAGGPGDTQYF. The CDR3 DNA reads as TGTGCCAGCAGGGACCTAGCGGGAGGGCCAGGAGATACGCAGTATTTT. V and J are TRBV28 and TRBJ2-3, with 12 nucleotides matching TRBD2. Germline CDR1 and CDR2: MDHEN and SYDVKM. V trimming: 6 bases; J trimming: 5 bases; junction bases outside the gene matches: 9. This CDR3 is 16 amino acids long.

This clonotype was picked up one time. This chain joins TRBV28 and TRBJ2-7; 7 positions agree with TRBD2. The J segment lost 3 bases and the V segment lost 7 bases, leaving 6 bases of the junction unmatched. Germline V gene sequence: CDR1 MDHEN, CDR2 SYDVKM. CDR3 length: 13 residues. The CDR3: CASTPREFYEQYF. The CDR3, as DNA: TGTGCCAGCACCCCGCGGGAGTTCTACGAGCAGTACTTC.

This clonotype has a count of ten or more. The chain has TRBV10-3 and TRBJ1-2; no reliable D call. Trimming removed 5 bases from V and 0 bases from J, with 10 bases in between. The CDR3 runs 14 residues. CDR1 is ENHRY, CDR2 SYGVKD, per germline. CDR3 region: CAISSNTANYGYTF. The CDR3 DNA reads as TGTGCCATCAGTTCTAATACTGCTAACTATGGCTACACCTTC.

This chain links TRBV19 with TRBJ2-7; 7 bases fit TRBD2. V trimming: 4 bases; J trimming: 2 bases; junction bases outside the gene matches: 5. The germline gives CDR1 LNHDA, CDR2 SQIVND (reference sequence). This CDR3 region has 14 residues. The CDR3 protein is CASSRASGPYEQYF. In DNA, the CDR3 is TGTGCCAGTAGTAGGGCTAGCGGACCCTACGAGCAGTACTTC. The whole variable domain, filled in from reference TRBV19 and TRBJ2-7, reads DGGITQSPKYLFRKEGQNVTLSCEQNLNHDAMYWYRQDPGQGLRLIYYSQIVNDFQKGDIAEGYSVSREKKESFPLTVTSAQKNPTAFYLCASSRASGPYEQYFGPGTRLTVT.